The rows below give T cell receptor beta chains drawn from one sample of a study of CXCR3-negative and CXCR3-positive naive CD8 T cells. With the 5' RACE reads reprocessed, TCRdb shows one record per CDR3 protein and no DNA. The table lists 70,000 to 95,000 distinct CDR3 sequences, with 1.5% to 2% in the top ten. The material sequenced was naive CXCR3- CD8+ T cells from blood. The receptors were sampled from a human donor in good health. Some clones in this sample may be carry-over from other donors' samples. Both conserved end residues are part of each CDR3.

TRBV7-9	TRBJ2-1	CASPKGNEQFF
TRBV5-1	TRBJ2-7	CASTDSLSYEQYF
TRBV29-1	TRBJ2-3	CSVEQITDTQYF
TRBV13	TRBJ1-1	CASSFFPGQGALNTEAFF
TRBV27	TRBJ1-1	CASRTGITEAFF
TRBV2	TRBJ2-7	CASSESRRSSYEQYF
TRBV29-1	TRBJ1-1	CSVSGGGSEAFF
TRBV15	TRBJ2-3	CATSRTSGGADTQYF
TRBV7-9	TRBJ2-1	CASSWGQGGEQYF
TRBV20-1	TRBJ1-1	CSARPTGLNTEAFF
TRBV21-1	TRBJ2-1	CASSYNSGRNNEQFF
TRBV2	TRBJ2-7	CASSPPVRGNDEQYF
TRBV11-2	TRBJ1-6	CASSPPAGVNSPLHF
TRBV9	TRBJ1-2	CASSGTSDYGYTF
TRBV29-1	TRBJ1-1	CSVGRNTEAFF
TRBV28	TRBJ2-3	CASSLLLREWGTDTQYF
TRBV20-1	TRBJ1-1	CSAKGWATEAFF
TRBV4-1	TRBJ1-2	CASSHPGQGAFDGYTF
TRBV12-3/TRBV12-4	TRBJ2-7	CASSYLGEQYF
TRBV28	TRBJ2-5	CASTPSVRAGLYQETQYF
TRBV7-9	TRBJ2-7	CASSLAGASLSYEQYF
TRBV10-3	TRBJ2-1	CAISESGTYNEQFF
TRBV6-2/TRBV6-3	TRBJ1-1	CASSITRLEGNAFF
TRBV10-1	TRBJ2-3	CASSDGTATDTQYF
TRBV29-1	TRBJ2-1	CSVGASGGAWEQFF
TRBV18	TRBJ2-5	CASSPGFTQETQYF
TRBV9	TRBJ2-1	CASSPGIGFDNEQFF
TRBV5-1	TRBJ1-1	CASSIHRGQGTEAFF
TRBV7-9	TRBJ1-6	CASSLIPQGSSPLHF
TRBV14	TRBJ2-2	CASIRDPNTGELFF